The 2 T cell receptor beta chains below all came from one sample that was sequenced in a study of T cell repertoires in cytomegalovirus infection. In TCRdb, the reads were re-called with MiXCR into one record per CDR3 protein. The table includes hundreds of thousands of distinct CDR3 sequences, approximately 24% detected once. Sequencing was done on a sample of CD8+ T cells from PBMCs. These receptors were obtained from a human donor in good health (CMV status not recorded). Some clones in this sample may be carry-over from other donors' samples.

The chain links TRBV19 to TRBJ2-2; 8 bases match TRBD2. Germline-derived CDR1 and CDR2 are LNHDA and SQIVND (reference sequence). The CDR3 sequence is 15 residues long. Germline trimming cut 5 bases from V and 4 bases from J; bases unmatched to any gene: 6. CDR3 bases: TGTGCCAGTAGTCTCGGGACTAGAGGCACCGGGGAGCTGTTTTTT. Residues: CASSLGTRGTGELFF.

V gene TRBV27 combines with J gene TRBJ2-3, with 7 bases matching TRBD2. V lost 4 bases to trimming and J lost 6 bases; unmatched junction nucleotides: 7. From germline, CDR1 is MNHEY and CDR2 SMNVEV (reference sequence). There are 14 residues in the CDR3. The CDR3 protein is CASSSRAAGDTQYF. CDR3 sequence (DNA): TGTGCCAGCAGTTCTCGGGCAGCGGGGGATACGCAGTATTTT.